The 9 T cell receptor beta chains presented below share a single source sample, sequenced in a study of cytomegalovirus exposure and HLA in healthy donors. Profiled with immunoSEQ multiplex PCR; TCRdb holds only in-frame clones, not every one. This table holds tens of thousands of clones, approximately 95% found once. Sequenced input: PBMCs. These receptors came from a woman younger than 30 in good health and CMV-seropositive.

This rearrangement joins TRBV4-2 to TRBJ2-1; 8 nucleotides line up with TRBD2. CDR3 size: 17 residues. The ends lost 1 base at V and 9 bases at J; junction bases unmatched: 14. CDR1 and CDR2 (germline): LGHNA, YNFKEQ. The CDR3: CASSQVPAKRESVEQFF. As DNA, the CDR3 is TGTGCCAGCAGCCAAGTCCCCGCGAAGCGGGAGTCTGTTGAGCAGTTCTTC.

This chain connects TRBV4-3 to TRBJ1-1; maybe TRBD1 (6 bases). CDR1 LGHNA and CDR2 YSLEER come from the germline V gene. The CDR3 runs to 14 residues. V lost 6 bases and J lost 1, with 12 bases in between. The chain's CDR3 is CASRRQGRNTEAFF. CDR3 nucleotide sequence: TGCGCCAGCAGAAGGCAGGGGAGGAACACTGAAGCTTTCTTT.

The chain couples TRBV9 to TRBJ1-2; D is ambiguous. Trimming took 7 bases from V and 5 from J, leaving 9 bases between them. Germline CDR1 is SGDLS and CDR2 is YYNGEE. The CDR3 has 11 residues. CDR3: CASGEEYGYTF. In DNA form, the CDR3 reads TGTGCCAGCGGGGAGGAATATGGCTACACCTTC.

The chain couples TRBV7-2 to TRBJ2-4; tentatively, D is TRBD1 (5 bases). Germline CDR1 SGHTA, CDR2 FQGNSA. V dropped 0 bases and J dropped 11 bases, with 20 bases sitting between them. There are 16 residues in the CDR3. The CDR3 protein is CASSLAWGRGNRLQYF. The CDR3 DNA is TGTGCCAGCAGCTTAGCATGGGGCAGAGGAAACAGACTTCAGTACTTC.

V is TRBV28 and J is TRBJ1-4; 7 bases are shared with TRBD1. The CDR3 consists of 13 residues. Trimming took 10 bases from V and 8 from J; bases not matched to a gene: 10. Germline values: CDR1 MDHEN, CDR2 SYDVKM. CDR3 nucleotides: TGTGCCATCAGGGACAGCACGCAGGAAAAACTGTTTTTT. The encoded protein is CAIRDSTQEKLFF.

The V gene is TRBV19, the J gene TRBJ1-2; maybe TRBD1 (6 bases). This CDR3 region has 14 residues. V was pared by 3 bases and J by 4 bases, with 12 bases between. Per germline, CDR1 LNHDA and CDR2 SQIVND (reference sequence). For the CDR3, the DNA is TGTGCCAGTAGTATTGGGCAGGGGAGCTATGGCTACACCTTC. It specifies CASSIGQGSYGYTF.

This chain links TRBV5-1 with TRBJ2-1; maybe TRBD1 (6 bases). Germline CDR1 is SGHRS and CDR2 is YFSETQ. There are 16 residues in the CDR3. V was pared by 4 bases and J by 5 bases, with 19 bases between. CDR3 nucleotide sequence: TGCGCCAGCAGCAGGGAACCGGGGACAACGAACAATGAGCAGTTCTTC. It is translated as CASSREPGTTNNEQFF.

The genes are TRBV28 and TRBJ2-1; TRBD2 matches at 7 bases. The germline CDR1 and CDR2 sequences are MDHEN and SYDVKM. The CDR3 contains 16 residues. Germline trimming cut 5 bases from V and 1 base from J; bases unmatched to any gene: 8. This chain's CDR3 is CASSPWGGISYNEQFF. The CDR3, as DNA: TGTGCCAGCAGTCCGTGGGGGGGTATTTCCTACAATGAGCAGTTCTTC.

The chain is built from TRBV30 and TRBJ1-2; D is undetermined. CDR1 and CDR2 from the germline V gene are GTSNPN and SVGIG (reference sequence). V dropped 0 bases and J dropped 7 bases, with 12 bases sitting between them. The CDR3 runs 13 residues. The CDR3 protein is CAWSVNLRTGYTF. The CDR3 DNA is TGTGCCTGGAGTGTAAACTTGAGAACTGGCTACACCTTC.